The rows below give T cell receptor beta chains drawn from one sample of a study of long-term antiretroviral therapy in people with HIV. Sequencing used immunoSEQ multiplex PCR; TCRdb keeps in-frame clones, though not all of them. Of 20,000 to 25,000 clones detected, less than 85% appear once; the ten largest clones hold approximately 12%. The sequences come from unsorted PBMCs, collected less than 1.8 years before starting antiretroviral therapy. These receptors came from a woman between 40 and 55 years old with HIV. Both conserved end residues are part of each CDR3. The D gene is left open where the match is weak. Only part of the rows carry a size: once, few, many, or a class if the clone is expanded.

CDR3 DNA | CDR3 protein | D gene | J gene | V gene | clone size
TGTGCCAGCCAACGTGAACTAACAGGGGCCACTGAAGCTTTCTTT | CASQRELTGATEAFF | TRBD1 | TRBJ1-1 | TRBV6-5 | -
TGTGCCTGGAGTGTATCGGGGGCCTTTAACTCTGGAAACACCATATATTTT | CAWSVSGAFNSGNTIYF | - | TRBJ1-3 | TRBV30 | -
TGTGCCAGTAGTACATCGGGACAGACGTATGGCTACACCTTC | CASSTSGQTYGYTF | TRBD1 | TRBJ1-2 | TRBV19 | -
TGTGCCAGCAGTGTCACAGGGTATAATTCACCCCTCCACTTT | CASSVTGYNSPLHF | - | TRBJ1-6 | TRBV6-1 | few
TGCGCCAGCAGCCAAGATCGCGCGGGGGCCTTAAACAATGAGCAGTTCTTC | CASSQDRAGALNNEQFF | - | TRBJ2-1 | TRBV4-3 | -
TGTGCCTGGACCCGACAGGACTCCTACGAGCAGTACTTC | CAWTRQDSYEQYF | - | TRBJ2-7 | TRBV30 | -
TGTGCCAGCAGCGCATCAGGAGGGTATGACCACTATGGCTACACCTTC | CASSASGGYDHYGYTF | - | TRBJ1-2 | TRBV5-6 | few
TGTGCCAGCAGTTCTAGCGGGGGGCAGTATTTT | CASSSSGGQYF | TRBD2 | TRBJ2-3 | TRBV27 | -
TGTGCCAGCAGACTAAGGGGGGAAGGGACTGAAGCTTTCTTT | CASRLRGEGTEAFF | - | TRBJ1-1 | TRBV11-3 | -
TGTGCCAGCACCGGAGGAAAAGGCCAGCCCCAGCATTTT | CASTGGKGQPQHF | - | TRBJ1-5 | TRBV2 | -
TGTGCCAGCAGCCCACGGACAGCCTACGAGCAGTACTTC | CASSPRTAYEQYF | - | TRBJ2-7 | TRBV7-9 | -
TGTGCCTGGAACCCAGGAGGGAACTATGGCTACACCTTC | CAWNPGGNYGYTF | - | TRBJ1-2 | TRBV30 | few
TGCGCCAGCAGCTGGGGGGGGGTAAATGAAGCTTTCTTT | CASSWGGVNEAFF | - | TRBJ1-1 | TRBV5-1 | -
TGTGCCAGCTCTCCCGACAGGGGCGGCAATCAGCCCCAGCATTTT | CASSPDRGGNQPQHF | TRBD1 | TRBJ1-5 | TRBV18 | -
TGTGCCAGCAGCTTAGCACAGGAGAACACCGGGGAGCTGTTTTTT | CASSLAQENTGELFF | - | TRBJ2-2 | TRBV7-9 | -